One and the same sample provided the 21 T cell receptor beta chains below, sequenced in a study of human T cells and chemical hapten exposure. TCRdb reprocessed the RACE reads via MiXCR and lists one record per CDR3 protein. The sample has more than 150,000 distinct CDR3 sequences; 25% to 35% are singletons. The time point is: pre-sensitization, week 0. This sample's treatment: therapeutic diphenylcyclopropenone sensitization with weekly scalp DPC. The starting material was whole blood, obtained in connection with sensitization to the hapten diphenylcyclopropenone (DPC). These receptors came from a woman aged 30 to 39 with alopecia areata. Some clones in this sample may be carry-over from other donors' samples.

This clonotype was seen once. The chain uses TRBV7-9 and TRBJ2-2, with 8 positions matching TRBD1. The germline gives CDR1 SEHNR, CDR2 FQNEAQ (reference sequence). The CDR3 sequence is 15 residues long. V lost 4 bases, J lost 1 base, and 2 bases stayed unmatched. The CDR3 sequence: CASSSGTGNTGELFF. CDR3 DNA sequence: TGTGCCAGCAGCTCCGGGACAGGGAACACCGGGGAGCTGTTTTTT. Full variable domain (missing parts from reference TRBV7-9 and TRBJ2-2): DTGVSQNPRHKITKRGQNVTFRCDPISEHNRLYWYRQTLGQGPEFLTYFQNEAQLEKSRLLSDRFSAERPKGSFSTLEIQRTEQGDSAMYLCASSSGTGNTGELFFGEGSRLTVL.

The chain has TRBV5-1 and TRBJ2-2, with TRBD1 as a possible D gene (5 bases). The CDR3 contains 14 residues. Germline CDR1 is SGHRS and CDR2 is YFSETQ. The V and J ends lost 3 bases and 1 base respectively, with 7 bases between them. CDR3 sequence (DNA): TGCGCCAGCAGCTACGACAGGAACACCGGGGAGCTGTTTTTT. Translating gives CASSYDRNTGELFF.

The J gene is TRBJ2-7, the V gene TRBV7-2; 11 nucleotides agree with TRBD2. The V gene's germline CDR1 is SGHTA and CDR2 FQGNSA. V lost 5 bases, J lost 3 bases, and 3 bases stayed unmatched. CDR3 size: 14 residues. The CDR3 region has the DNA TGTGCCAGCAGCAAGGGACTAGCGGACTACGAGCAGTACTTC. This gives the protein CASSKGLADYEQYF.

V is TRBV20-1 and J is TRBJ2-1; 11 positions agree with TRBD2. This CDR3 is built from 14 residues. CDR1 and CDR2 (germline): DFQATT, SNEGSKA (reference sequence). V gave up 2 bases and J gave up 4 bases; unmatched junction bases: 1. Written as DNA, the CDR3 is TGCAGTGCTAGAACTAGCGGGGGATACAATGAGCAGTTCTTC. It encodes CSARTSGGYNEQFF.

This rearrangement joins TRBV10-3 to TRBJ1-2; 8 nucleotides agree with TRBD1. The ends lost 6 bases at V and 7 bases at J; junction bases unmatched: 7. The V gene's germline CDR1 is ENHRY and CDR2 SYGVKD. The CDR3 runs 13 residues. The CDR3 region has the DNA TGTGCCATCAGCCTGGACAGGGCAAGTGGCTACACCTTC. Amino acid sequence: CAISLDRASGYTF.

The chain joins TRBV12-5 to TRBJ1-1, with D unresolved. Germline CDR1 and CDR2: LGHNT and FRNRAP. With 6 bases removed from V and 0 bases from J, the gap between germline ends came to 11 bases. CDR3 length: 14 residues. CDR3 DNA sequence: TGTGCTAGTGGCCTCGCCGCGTTGAACACTGAAGCTTTCTTT. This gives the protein CASGLAALNTEAFF.

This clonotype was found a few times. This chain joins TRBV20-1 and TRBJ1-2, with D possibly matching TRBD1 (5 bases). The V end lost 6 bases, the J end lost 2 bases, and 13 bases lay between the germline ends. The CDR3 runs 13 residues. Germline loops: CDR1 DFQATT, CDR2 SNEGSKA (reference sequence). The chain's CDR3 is CSAGRETNYGYTF. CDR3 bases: TGCAGTGCCGGCAGGGAAACGAACTATGGCTACACCTTC.

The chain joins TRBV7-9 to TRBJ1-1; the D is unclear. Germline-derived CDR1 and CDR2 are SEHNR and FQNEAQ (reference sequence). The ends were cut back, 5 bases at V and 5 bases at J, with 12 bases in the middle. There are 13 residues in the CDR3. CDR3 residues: CASSRVPGTEAFF. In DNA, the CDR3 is TGTGCCAGCAGCCGGGTGCCCGGAACTGAAGCTTTCTTT. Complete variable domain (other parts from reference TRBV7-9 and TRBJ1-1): DTGVSQNPRHKITKRGQNVTFRCDPISEHNRLYWYRQTLGQGPEFLTYFQNEAQLEKSRLLSDRFSAERPKGSFSTLEIQRTEQGDSAMYLCASSRVPGTEAFFGQGTRLTVV.

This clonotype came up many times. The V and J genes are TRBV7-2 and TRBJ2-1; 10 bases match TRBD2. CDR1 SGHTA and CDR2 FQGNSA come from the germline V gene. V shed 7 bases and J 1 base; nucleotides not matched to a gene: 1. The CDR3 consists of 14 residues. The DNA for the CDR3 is TGTGCCAGCAAGCGGGGGGGATCCTACAATGAGCAGTTCTTC. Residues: CASKRGGSYNEQFF.

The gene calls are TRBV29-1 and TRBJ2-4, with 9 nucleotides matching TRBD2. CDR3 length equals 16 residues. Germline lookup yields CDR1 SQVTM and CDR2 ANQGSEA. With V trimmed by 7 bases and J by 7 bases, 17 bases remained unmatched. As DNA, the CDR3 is TGCAGCGCTGCTGGACTTAGCGGGGGCACCGGGAACATTCAGTACTTC. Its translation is CSAAGLSGGTGNIQYF.

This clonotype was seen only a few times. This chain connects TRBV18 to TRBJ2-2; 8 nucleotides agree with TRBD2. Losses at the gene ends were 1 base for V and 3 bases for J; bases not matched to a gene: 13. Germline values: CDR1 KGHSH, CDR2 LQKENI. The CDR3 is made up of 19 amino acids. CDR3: CASSPRPQTSVIDTGELFF. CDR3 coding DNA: TGTGCCAGCTCACCACGCCCGCAGACTAGCGTTATCGACACCGGGGAGCTGTTTTTT. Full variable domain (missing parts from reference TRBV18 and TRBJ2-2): NAGVMQNPRHLVRRRGQEARLRCSPMKGHSHVYWYRQLPEEGLKFMVYLQKENIIDESGMPKERFSAEFPKEGPSILRIQQVVRGDSAAYFCASSPRPQTSVIDTGELFFGEGSRLTVL.

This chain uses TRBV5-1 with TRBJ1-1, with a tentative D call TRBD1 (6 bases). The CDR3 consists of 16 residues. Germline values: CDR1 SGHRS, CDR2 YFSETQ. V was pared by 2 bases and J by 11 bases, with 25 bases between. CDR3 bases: TGCGCCAGCAGCTTCATCGTCGGACCGTCCCGTACAGGGGCTTTCTTT. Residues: CASSFIVGPSRTGAFF.

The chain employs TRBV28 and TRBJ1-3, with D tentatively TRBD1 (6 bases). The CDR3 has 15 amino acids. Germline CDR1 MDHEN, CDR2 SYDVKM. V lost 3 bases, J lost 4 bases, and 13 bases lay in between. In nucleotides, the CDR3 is TGTGCCAGCAGTTTGTCCCGGGGACACGGAAACACCATATATTTT. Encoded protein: CASSLSRGHGNTIYF.

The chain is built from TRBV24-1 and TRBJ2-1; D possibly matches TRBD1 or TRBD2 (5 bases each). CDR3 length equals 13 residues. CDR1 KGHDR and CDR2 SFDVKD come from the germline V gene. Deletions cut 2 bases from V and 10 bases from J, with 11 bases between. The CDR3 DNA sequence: TGTGCCACCAGTGATTCACCCTGGGGGGAGCAGTTCTTC. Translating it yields CATSDSPWGEQFF.

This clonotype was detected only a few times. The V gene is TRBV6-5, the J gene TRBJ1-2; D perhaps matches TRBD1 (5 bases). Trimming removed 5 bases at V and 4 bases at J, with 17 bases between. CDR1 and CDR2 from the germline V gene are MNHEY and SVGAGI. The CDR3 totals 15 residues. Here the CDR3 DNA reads TGTGCCAGCAGTCGCAGGGTCGCAGGACGCTATGGCTACACCTTC. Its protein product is CASSRRVAGRYGYTF.

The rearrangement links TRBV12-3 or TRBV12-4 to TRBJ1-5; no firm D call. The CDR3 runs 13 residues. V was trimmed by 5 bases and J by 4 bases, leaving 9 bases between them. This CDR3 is CASSPARNQPQHF. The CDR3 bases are TGTGCCAGCAGTCCGGCCAGAAATCAGCCCCAGCATTTT.

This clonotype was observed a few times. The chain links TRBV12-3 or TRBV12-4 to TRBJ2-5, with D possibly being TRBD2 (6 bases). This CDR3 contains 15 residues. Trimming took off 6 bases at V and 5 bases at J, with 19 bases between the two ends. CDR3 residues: CASSPHASGRETQYF. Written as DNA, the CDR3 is TGTGCCAGCAGCCCTCATGCATCAGGGAGGGAGACCCAGTACTTC.

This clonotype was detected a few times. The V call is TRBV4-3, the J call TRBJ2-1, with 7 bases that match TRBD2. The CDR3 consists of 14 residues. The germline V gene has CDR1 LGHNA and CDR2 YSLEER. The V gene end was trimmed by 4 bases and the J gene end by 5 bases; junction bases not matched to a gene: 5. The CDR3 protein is CASSPGLPNNEQFF. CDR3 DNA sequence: TGCGCCAGCAGCCCGGGACTACCCAACAATGAGCAGTTCTTC.

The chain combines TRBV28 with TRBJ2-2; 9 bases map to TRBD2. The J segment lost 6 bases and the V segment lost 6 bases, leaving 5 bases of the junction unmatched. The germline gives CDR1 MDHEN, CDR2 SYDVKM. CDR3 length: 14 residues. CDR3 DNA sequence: TGTGCCAGCAGGGGACTAGCCCTCGCCGGGGAGCTGTTTTTT. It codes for CASRGLALAGELFF.

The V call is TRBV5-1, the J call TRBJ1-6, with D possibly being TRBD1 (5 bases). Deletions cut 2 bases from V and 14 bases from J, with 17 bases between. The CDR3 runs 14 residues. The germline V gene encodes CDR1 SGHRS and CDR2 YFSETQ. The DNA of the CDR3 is TGCGCCAGCAGCTTACAGGTTACGGGCTTTTCCCTCCACTTT. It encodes CASSLQVTGFSLHF.

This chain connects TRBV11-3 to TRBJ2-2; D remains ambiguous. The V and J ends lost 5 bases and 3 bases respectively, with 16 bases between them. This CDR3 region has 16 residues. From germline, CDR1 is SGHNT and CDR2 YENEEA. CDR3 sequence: CASSPSPWVDTGELFF. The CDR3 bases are TGTGCCAGCAGCCCCTCACCCTGGGTCGACACCGGGGAGCTGTTTTTT.